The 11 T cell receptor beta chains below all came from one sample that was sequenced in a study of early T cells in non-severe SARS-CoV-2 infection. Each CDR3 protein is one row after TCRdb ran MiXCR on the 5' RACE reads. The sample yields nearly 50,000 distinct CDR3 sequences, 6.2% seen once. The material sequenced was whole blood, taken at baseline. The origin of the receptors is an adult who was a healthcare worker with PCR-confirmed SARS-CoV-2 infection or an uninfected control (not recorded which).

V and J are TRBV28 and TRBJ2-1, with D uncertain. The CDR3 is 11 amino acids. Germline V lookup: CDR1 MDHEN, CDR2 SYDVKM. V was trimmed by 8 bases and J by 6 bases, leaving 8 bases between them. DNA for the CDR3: TGTGCCAGCGTAGAGCGCAATGAGCAGTTCTTC. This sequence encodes CASVERNEQFF. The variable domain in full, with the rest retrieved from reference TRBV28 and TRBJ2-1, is DVKVTQSSRYLVKRTGEKVFLECVQDMDHENMFWYRQDPGLGLRLIYFSYDVKMKEKGDIPEGYSVSREKKERFSLILESASTNQTSMYLCASVERNEQFFGPGTRLTVL.

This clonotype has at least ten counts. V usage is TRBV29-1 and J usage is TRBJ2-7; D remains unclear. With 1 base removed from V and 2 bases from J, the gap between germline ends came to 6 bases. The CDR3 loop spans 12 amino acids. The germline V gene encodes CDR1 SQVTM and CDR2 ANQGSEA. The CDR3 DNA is TGCAGCGTTGAAGTAGGCCCCTACGAGCAGTACTTC. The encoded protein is CSVEVGPYEQYF.

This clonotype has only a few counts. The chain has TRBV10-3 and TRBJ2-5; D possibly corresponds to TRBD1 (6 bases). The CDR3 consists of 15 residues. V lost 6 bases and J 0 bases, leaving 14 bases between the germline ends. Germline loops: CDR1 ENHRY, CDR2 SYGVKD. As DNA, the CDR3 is TGTGCCATCAGAGCAACGGACAGTTACCAAGAGACCCAGTACTTC. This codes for CAIRATDSYQETQYF.

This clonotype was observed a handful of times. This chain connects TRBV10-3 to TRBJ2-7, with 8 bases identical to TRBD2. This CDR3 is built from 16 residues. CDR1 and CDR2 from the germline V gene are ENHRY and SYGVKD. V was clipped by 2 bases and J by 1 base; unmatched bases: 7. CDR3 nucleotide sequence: TGTGCCATCAGTGAGGTGGGTAGCGGGAATTCCTACGAGCAGTACTTC. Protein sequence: CAISEVGSGNSYEQYF.

DNA for the CDR3: TGTGCCAGCAGCCAAGCGGGACTAGCGGGAAGGGCCAAAAACATTCAGTACTTC. Its translation: CASSQAGLAGRAKNIQYF. V is TRBV3-1 and J is TRBJ2-4; 13 positions agree with TRBD2. This CDR3 contains 18 residues. The ends lost 1 base at V and 1 base at J; junction bases unmatched: 4. Germline V gene data show CDR1 as LGHDT and CDR2 as YNNKEL (reference sequence).

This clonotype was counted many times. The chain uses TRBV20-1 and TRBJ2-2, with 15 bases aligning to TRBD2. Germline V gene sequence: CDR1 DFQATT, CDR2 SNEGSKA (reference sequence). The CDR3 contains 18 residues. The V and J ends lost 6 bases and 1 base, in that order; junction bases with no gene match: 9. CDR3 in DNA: TGCAGTGCGCTCGGACTAGCGGGAGGGATTAGGAACACCGGGGAGCTGTTTTTT. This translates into CSALGLAGGIRNTGELFF.

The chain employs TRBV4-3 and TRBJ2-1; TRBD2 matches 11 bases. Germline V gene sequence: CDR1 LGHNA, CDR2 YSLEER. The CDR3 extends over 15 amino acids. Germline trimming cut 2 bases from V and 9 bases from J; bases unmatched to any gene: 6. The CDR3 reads CASSQLAGGVGEQFF. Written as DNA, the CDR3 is TGCGCCAGCAGCCAACTAGCGGGAGGCGTCGGTGAGCAGTTCTTC.

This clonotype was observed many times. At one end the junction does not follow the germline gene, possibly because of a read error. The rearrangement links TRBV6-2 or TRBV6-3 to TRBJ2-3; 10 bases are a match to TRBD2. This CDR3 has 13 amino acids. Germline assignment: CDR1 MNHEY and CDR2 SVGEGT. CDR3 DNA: TGTGCCAGCAGTTACTCGAGGACTAGCGGCCGTCTTTTT. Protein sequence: CASSYSRTSGRLF.

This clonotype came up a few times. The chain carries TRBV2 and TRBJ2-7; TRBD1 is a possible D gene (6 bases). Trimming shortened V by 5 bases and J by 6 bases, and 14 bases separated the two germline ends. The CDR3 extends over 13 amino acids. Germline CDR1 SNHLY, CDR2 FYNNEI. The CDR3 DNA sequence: TGTGCCAGCAGTACGACAGGTTATGGCGAGCAGTACTTC. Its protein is CASSTTGYGEQYF.

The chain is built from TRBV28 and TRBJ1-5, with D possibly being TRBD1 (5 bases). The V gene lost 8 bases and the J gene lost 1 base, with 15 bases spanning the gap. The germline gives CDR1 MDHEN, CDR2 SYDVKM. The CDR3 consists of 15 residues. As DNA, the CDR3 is TGTGCCAGCTCTTTTCCGGGGGGAAGCAATCAGCCCCAGCATTTT. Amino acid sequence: CASSFPGGSNQPQHF.

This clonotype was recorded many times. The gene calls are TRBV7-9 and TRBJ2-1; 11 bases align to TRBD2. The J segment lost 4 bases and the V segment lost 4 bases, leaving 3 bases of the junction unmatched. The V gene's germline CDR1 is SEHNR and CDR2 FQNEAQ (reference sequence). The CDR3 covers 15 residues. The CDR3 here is CASSSGTSGYNEQFF. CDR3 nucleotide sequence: TGTGCCAGCAGCTCGGGGACTAGCGGTTACAATGAGCAGTTCTTC.